This is a list of T cell receptor beta chains from one sample in a study of blood T cell repertoires in COVID-19. Clones were sequenced by immunoSEQ multiplex PCR, and TCRdb holds only the in-frame ones, with some missing. The repertoire holds under 65,000 clones, approximately 90% seen once, with roughly a fifth in the top ten. The sample was peripheral blood. All receptors come from a woman aged 80 or older with COVID-19, enrolled during active disease. The CDR3 runs from the conserved cysteine through the conserved F or W. D genes are given only for firm matches. The size field is filled for only some rows; it gives once, few, many or a size class.

TRBD1	TRBV24-1	TRBJ1-1	.	TGTGCCACCAGTGACTCTGGACAGGACACTGAAGCTTTCTTT	CATSDSGQDTEAFF
.	TRBV10-3	TRBJ2-3	.	TGTGCCATCAGGGAGCTCACAGGGCCGGGCACAGATACGCAGTATTTT	CAIRELTGPGTDTQYF
.	TRBV5-4	TRBJ1-4	.	TGTGCCAGCAGCTTAGGAGGGGGGGATGAAAAACTGTTTTTT	CASSLGGGDEKLFF
.	TRBV7-2	TRBJ2-3	.	TGTGCCAGCAGCTTAGGGGAGCGGGCAAATACGCAGTATTTT	CASSLGERANTQYF
.	TRBV18	TRBJ1-5	few	TGTGCCAGCTCAGCTTCGACAGGTAATCAGCCCCAGCATTTT	CASSASTGNQPQHF
TRBD1	TRBV2	TRBJ1-6	.	TGTGCCAGCAGTGAATCGGGACAGGGGAATTCACCCCTCCACTTT	CASSESGQGNSPLHF
TRBD1	TRBV7-7	TRBJ2-1	.	TGTGCTAGCAGCTCGACAGGGGTTGGGAACAATGAGCAGTTCTTC	CASSSTGVGNNEQFF
.	TRBV7-9	TRBJ2-7	.	TGTGCCAGCAGCTTGGACTTCTACGAGCAGTACTTC	CASSLDFYEQYF
.	TRBV6-6	TRBJ2-7	.	TGTGCCAGCAGTTACACAGGGGGGGGCTCCTACGAGCAGTACTTC	CASSYTGGGSYEQYF
TRBD2	TRBV15	TRBJ2-2	.	TGTGCCACCAGCAGAGACCCTGGACTAGCGGGCACCGGGGAGCTGTTTTTT	CATSRDPGLAGTGELFF
TRBD1	TRBV5-1	TRBJ2-3	.	TGCGCCAGCAGCCCGGACAGGGCTAGCACAGATACGCAGTATTTT	CASSPDRASTDTQYF